This TCR beta chain was recovered during a study of cytomegalovirus exposure and HLA in healthy donors. Using immunoSEQ multiplex PCR, the repertoire was profiled, and TCRdb retains in-frame clones only, with some absent. The sample lists about 68,000 clones, about 91% occurring once. CDR1 and CDR2 (germline): MNHNS, SASEGT. The J segment lost 2 bases and the V segment lost 4 bases, leaving 4 bases of the junction unmatched. CDR3 length: 15 amino acids. Specimen: PBMCs. The chain carries TRBV6-1 and TRBJ2-7; 11 nucleotides align to TRBD2. The receptor comes from a man between 18 and 35 years old in good health and CMV-seronegative. CDR3 DNA sequence: TGTGCCAGCAGTGTGGGACTAGCGGTTACCTACGAGCAGTACTTC. Residues: CASSVGLAVTYEQYF.